Included here is one T cell receptor (beta chain) sequence, with context. The target of this receptor is not known. No quality values exist for individual bases; no much larger clone is one base distant. Trimming at the junction amounts to 4 bases on V and 0 bases on J, and the germline ends lie 15 bases apart. CDR1 KGHSH and CDR2 LQKENI were looked up in the germline V gene. The CDR3 covers 17 residues, taking in both the cysteine and the phenylalanine. Left in the record is the CDR3 DNA by itself, 51 bases read in frame from the first base. The sample belongs to a study of vaccination effects on CD4 cells after COVID-19 (dated by TCRdb to 2022 to 2024). For context, the study as a whole: Across the study, the median time from the second dose to post-vaccine sampling was 72 days (range 14 to 241). The full study included ten to eleven COVID-19 convalescent patients and a handful of SARS-CoV-2-naive healthy vaccine recipients. In the study, cultures from other donors were sequenced using the Oncomine TCR Beta short-read assay on an Illumina iSeq 100. In both COVID-19 convalescent patients and infection-naive vaccine recipients, the study compared SARS-CoV-2 spike-specific CD4+ TCR repertoires from before mRNA vaccination with those from after it. On the study overall, not on this receptor specifically: Among healthy vaccine recipients, nearly all vaccine-induced clones were SARS-CoV-2 mono-reactive, and just 1 of 255 was cross-reactive with common cold coronaviruses. Marked clonal contraction was observed in both infection-induced and vaccine-induced clones at late post-vaccination timepoints, consistent with waning T cell responses. Only a small number of convalescent patients were included, and no early post-infection timepoints were available, which limited the study.

Libraries were made using the immunoSEQ multiplex PCR assay. DNA from the cultured and isolated CD4+ T cells underwent TCR beta CDR3 sequencing. For the original study's pipeline: Non-productive TCR sequences were removed and reads were trimmed to the CDR3 region, keeping CDR3s of at least 7 amino acids. Antigen-specific clonotypes were identified with the MANAFEST web app by comparing expansion in peptide wells against reference cultures. To count as positive, a clone had to show expansion at FDR<0.05 compared with the reference and with all other wells, an odds ratio above 5, and a frequency above 0.1% in two replicate wells. Clonotypes significantly expanded in SARS-CoV-2 spike wells and in at least one common cold coronavirus spike condition were defined as cross-reactive. Levenshtein distance calculated with the stringdist R package was used to assess CDR3 similarity, and unrooted trees were constructed with ape in R 3.6.1. In its TCRdb copy, this immuneACCESS table keeps in-frame sequences only and misses some clones. Where compared with another copy, unresolved V genes explain less than half of these, and the others have no known cause. The DNA gave D and trimming, while V, J and clone size come from that table. In this sample the table shows about 26,000 clones, about 79% of which occur a single time. The ten biggest clones cover about 6.3% of the sample.

The ViraFEST assay stimulated PBMC with viral peptide pools and then used TCR sequencing to identify antigen-specific CD4+ T cell clonotypes by expansion. After less than 13 days of culture, CD4+ T cells were isolated with the EasySep CD4+ T cell isolation kit. Participants received two doses of either the BNT162b2 or the mRNA-1273 mRNA SARS-CoV-2 vaccine. None of the healthy vaccine recipients had a prior SARS-CoV-2 infection, which was confirmed by nucleocapsid antibody tests that came back negative both before and after vaccination. Over 1.5 million PBMC per well were cultured with approximately 10 ug/ml peptides in IMDM containing approximately 4.7% human AB serum, roughly 9.5 IU/ml IL-2 and gentamicin. Half of the culture medium was replaced with fresh IL-2-containing medium on days 3 and 7. Unless otherwise noted, each peptide stimulation condition was cultured in triplicate wells. PBMC were separated from whole blood using Ficoll-Paque Plus gradient centrifugation and were then either cryopreserved at -140C or used fresh. The spike proteins of SARS-CoV-2 and of the common cold coronaviruses HCoV-NL63, HCoV-OC43 and HCoV-229E were spanned by overlapping peptide pools. The QIAamp micro DNA kit was used to extract genomic DNA from the cultured CD4+ T cells.

The chain joins TRBV18 to TRBJ2-2, with a tentative D gene TRBD2 over 6 matching bases. This clonotype was sampled from a human donor who received a COVID-19 vaccine. Some clones in this sample may be carry-over from other donors' samples. Sequences were derived from CD4+ T cells from PBMCs cultured with SARS-CoV-2 spike peptides, sampled after COVID-19 vaccination. The sample's cell subset or site, from its label and the paper: SARS-CoV-2 spike overlapping peptide pool stimulation. The DNA sequence reads TGTGCCAGCTCACTAAACGCCGGGGGAGCGAACACCGGGGAGCTGTTTTTT. This gives the protein CASSLNAGGANTGELFF.